This passage covers 29 T cell receptor beta chains from one sample sequenced in a study of blood T cell repertoires in COVID-19. Clones were read by immunoSEQ multiplex PCR, and TCRdb kept only the in-frame ones, dropping some. The sample yields about 78,000 clones, less than 95% seen once. Sequences were obtained from peripheral blood. The receptor set was obtained from a woman aged 45-65 years in a cohort sampled during active COVID-19.

The chain carries TRBV3-1 (or the pseudogene TRBV3-2) and TRBJ2-2, with 13 nucleotides matching TRBD2. The CDR3 totals 18 residues. The junction had 11 bases not matched to a gene; V was cut back by 1 base and J by 9 bases. The germline V gene encodes CDR1 LGHDT and CDR2 YNNKEL (reference sequence). The chain's CDR3 is CASSQARIWTSGSRELFF. The CDR3 DNA reads TGTGCCAGCAGCCAAGCTCGTATCTGGACTAGCGGGAGCAGGGAGCTGTTTTTT.

V gene TRBV5-1 combines with J gene TRBJ2-7; TRBD2 aligns across 13 bases. Trimming took 4 bases from V and 3 from J; bases not matched to a gene: 7. The CDR3 length is 16 residues. The germline gives CDR1 SGHRS, CDR2 YFSETQ. In DNA, the CDR3 is TGCGCCAGCAGCCCAGGCGGGACTAGCGGGGTCTACGAGCAGTACTTC. It translates to CASSPGGTSGVYEQYF.

This clone was observed a single time. This CDR3 is CASSFAGLDYGYTF. Here the CDR3 DNA reads TGTGCCAGCAGTTTTGCGGGGTTGGACTATGGCTACACCTTC. V and J are TRBV28 and TRBJ1-2; D remains unclear. The V gene lost 3 bases and the J gene lost 3 bases, with 11 bases spanning the gap. This CDR3 has 14 amino acids. The germline V gene encodes CDR1 MDHEN and CDR2 SYDVKM.

The rearrangement links TRBV28 to TRBJ1-5, with a possible D match to TRBD1 (6 bases). Germline assignment: CDR1 MDHEN and CDR2 SYDVKM. The V end was cut by 2 bases, the J end by 4 bases, with 12 bases between. The CDR3 extends over 15 amino acids. The CDR3: CASSLGGAENQPQHF. CDR3 coding DNA: TGTGCCAGCAGTTTAGGGGGGGCGGAGAATCAGCCCCAGCATTTT. Looking up the rest from reference TRBV28 and TRBJ1-5 gives the full variable domain: DVKVTQSSRYLVKRTGEKVFLECVQDMDHENMFWYRQDPGLGLRLIYFSYDVKMKEKGDIPEGYSVSREKKERFSLILESASTNQTSMYLCASSLGGAENQPQHFGDGTRLSIL.

The chain links TRBV7-2 to TRBJ2-1; no reliable D call. The germline V gene encodes CDR1 SGHTA and CDR2 FQGNSA. The CDR3 is made up of 13 amino acids. The ends were cut back, 3 bases at V and 2 bases at J, with 5 bases in the middle. This CDR3 reads CASSFQAYNEQFF. CDR3 coding DNA: TGTGCCAGCAGCTTTCAGGCCTACAATGAGCAGTTCTTC.

The chain recombines TRBV29-1 with TRBJ2-1; D might be TRBD1 (5 bases). V dropped 7 bases and J dropped 4 bases, with 11 bases sitting between them. Germline V gene data show CDR1 as SQVTM and CDR2 as ANQGSEA. CDR3 size: 12 residues. The CDR3 region has the DNA TGCAGCGGTGTTGACAGTTACAATGAGCAGTTCTTC. Its protein is CSGVDSYNEQFF.

This rearrangement joins TRBV7-8 to TRBJ1-2; a weak D match, TRBD1 (5 bases). Germline CDR1 reads SGHVS; CDR2 reads FQNEAQ. The CDR3 has 16 residues. V gave up 5 bases and J gave up 1 base, with 17 bases separating them. DNA of the CDR3: TGTGCCAGCAGCGGGGGGGAGGAAGGACGTAACTATGGCTACACCTTC. Translation: CASSGGEEGRNYGYTF.

This chain connects TRBV5-1 to TRBJ2-7; 10 bases align to TRBD1. CDR3 length: 15 residues. V shed 2 bases and J 6 bases; nucleotides not matched to a gene: 8. Germline CDR1 reads SGHRS; CDR2 reads YFSETQ. The CDR3 DNA is TGCGCCAGCAGCTTCGGGACAGGGGTCATGGGCGAGCAGTACTTC. Translation gives CASSFGTGVMGEQYF.

The genes are TRBV3-1 (or the pseudogene TRBV3-2) and TRBJ2-4; TRBD2 might be the D (5 bases). Germline loops: CDR1 LGHDT, CDR2 YNNKEL (reference sequence). V gave up 5 bases and J gave up 1 base, with 12 bases separating them. The CDR3 totals 15 residues. CDR3 in amino acids: CASSAGVSAKNIQYF. In DNA form, the CDR3 reads TGTGCCAGCAGCGCCGGGGTATCTGCCAAAAACATTCAGTACTTC.

The chain combines TRBV30 with TRBJ1-3, with 7 bases matching TRBD1. The CDR3 is 14 residues long. CDR1 and CDR2 from the germline V gene are GTSNPN and SVGIG (reference sequence). Trimming at V came to 3 bases and at J to 0 bases, leaving 2 bases not matched to a gene. The CDR3 sequence is CAWRTGYSGNTIYF. In DNA form, the CDR3 reads TGTGCCTGGAGGACAGGGTACTCTGGAAACACCATATATTTT. Drawing the rest from reference TRBV30 and TRBJ1-3, the complete variable domain is SQTIHQWPATLVQPVGSPLSLECTVEGTSNPNLYWYRQAAGRGLQLLFYSVGIGQISSEVPQNLSASRPQDRQFILSSKKLLLSDSGFYLCAWRTGYSGNTIYFGEGSWLTVV.

V and J are TRBV28 and TRBJ2-7; 7 bases line up with TRBD1. Germline values: CDR1 MDHEN, CDR2 SYDVKM. This CDR3 region has 16 residues. The V and J ends lost 4 bases and 0 bases, in that order; junction bases with no gene match: 9. The CDR3 DNA follows: TGTGCCAGCAGTTCCACAGGGGAATCCCTCTCCTACGAGCAGTACTTC. Translated: CASSSTGESLSYEQYF. The full variable domain, its missing parts supplied by reference TRBV28 and TRBJ2-7, is DVKVTQSSRYLVKRTGEKVFLECVQDMDHENMFWYRQDPGLGLRLIYFSYDVKMKEKGDIPEGYSVSREKKERFSLILESASTNQTSMYLCASSSTGESLSYEQYFGPGTRLTVT.

The chain joins TRBV6-4 to TRBJ2-2, with TRBD2 identical over 12 bases. Germline V gene data show CDR1 as MRHNA and CDR2 as SNTAGT. Trimming removed 5 bases from V and 0 bases from J; junction bases left unmatched: 1. This CDR3 region has 16 residues. The CDR3 reads CASSRTSGTNTGELFF. The CDR3 region has the DNA TGTGCCAGCAGTAGGACTAGCGGGACGAACACCGGGGAGCTGTTTTTT.

V and J are TRBV7-8 and TRBJ2-1, with a possible D match to TRBD2 (6 bases). Trimming removed 5 bases at V and 4 bases at J, with 21 bases between. This CDR3 contains 17 residues. CDR1 and CDR2 (germline): SGHVS, FQNEAQ. The CDR3 nucleotides read TGTGCCAGCAGCCTTACGATCGGGAGCGGGTGGTACAATGAGCAGTTCTTC. Residues: CASSLTIGSGWYNEQFF.

V usage is TRBV2 and J usage is TRBJ2-4; no firm D call. The germline gives CDR1 SNHLY, CDR2 FYNNEI. V lost 6 bases, J lost 4 bases, and 16 bases lay in between. This CDR3 has 15 amino acids. The CDR3 DNA reads as TGTGCCAGCAGACCCCCGGCACAGACGAAAAACATTCAGTACTTC. Protein product: CASRPPAQTKNIQYF.

The rearrangement joins TRBV19 to TRBJ1-4; 8 bases map to TRBD1. The J segment lost 7 bases and the V segment lost 5 bases, leaving 9 bases of the junction unmatched. CDR1 and CDR2 from the germline V gene are LNHDA and SQIVND (reference sequence). CDR3 length: 15 residues. CDR3 nucleotide sequence: TGTGCCAGTAGTCCAGGGGGCCAGGGGATTGAAAAACTGTTTTTT. Its translation is CASSPGGQGIEKLFF. Looking up the rest from reference TRBV19 and TRBJ1-4 gives the full variable domain: DGGITQSPKYLFRKEGQNVTLSCEQNLNHDAMYWYRQDPGQGLRLIYYSQIVNDFQKGDIAEGYSVSREKKESFPLTVTSAQKNPTAFYLCASSPGGQGIEKLFFGSGTQLSVL.

Only one count was recorded for this clone. The J gene is TRBJ2-5, the V gene TRBV2; weak D call: TRBD1 (5 bases). Germline values: CDR1 SNHLY, CDR2 FYNNEI. V lost 3 bases, J lost 7 bases, and 12 bases lay in between. The CDR3 totals 13 residues. The CDR3 region is CASSEARRGTQYF. CDR3 coding DNA: TGTGCCAGCAGTGAGGCCCGAAGGGGGACCCAGTACTTC.

This chain uses TRBV14 with TRBJ2-5, with TRBD1 identical over 7 bases. This CDR3 comprises 15 residues. V dropped 7 bases and J dropped 4; count of bases not matched to a gene: 12. The germline gives CDR1 SGHDN, CDR2 FVKESK. The CDR3 reads CASTKTQGDGETQYF. In DNA, the CDR3 is TGTGCCAGCACCAAGACCCAGGGGGATGGAGAGACCCAGTACTTC.

This clone has a single count. V is TRBV7-9 and J is TRBJ2-7, with TRBD2 identical over 8 bases. This CDR3 has 13 amino acids. The V gene end was trimmed by 0 bases and the J gene end by 10 bases; junction bases not matched to a gene: 5. CDR1 is SEHNR, CDR2 FQNEAQ, per germline (reference sequence). In nucleotides, the CDR3 is TGTGCCAGCAGCTTAGCGCCGGCGGGGGGACAGTACTTC. Residues: CASSLAPAGGQYF.

The genes are TRBV14 and TRBJ2-1; 14 nucleotides agree with TRBD2. Germline V lookup: CDR1 SGHDN, CDR2 FVKESK. V shed 0 bases, J shed 10 bases, and the junction held 8 bases outside the gene matches. The CDR3 spans 17 residues. CDR3 DNA: TGTGCCAGCAGCCAAGATTGGGGACTAGCGGGAGCAGAGGAGCAGTTCTTC. This sequence encodes CASSQDWGLAGAEEQFF.

The chain links TRBV7-8 to TRBJ1-6; D not resolved. Per the germline V gene, CDR1 is SGHVS and CDR2 is FQNEAQ. The V and J ends lost 3 bases and 6 bases respectively, with 6 bases between them. This CDR3 contains 13 residues. The CDR3 sequence: CASSLYSNSPLHF. As DNA, the CDR3 is TGTGCCAGCAGCTTGTACAGTAATTCACCCCTCCACTTT.

The CDR3 here is CASRDRADTQYF. The CDR3 nucleotides read TGTGCCAGCAGGGACAGGGCGGATACGCAGTATTTT. J is TRBJ2-3 and V is TRBV2; 8 bases align to TRBD1. With V trimmed by 6 bases and J by 6 bases, 2 bases remained unmatched. Germline assignment: CDR1 SNHLY and CDR2 FYNNEI. The CDR3 loop spans 12 amino acids. Based on the CDR3 plus reference TRBV2 and TRBJ2-3, the full variable domain is EPEVTQTPSHQVTQMGQEVILRCVPISNHLYFYWYRQILGQKVEFLVSFYNNEISEKSEIFDDQFSVERPDGSNFTLKIRSTKLEDSAMYFCASRDRADTQYFGPGTRLTVL.

Only one count was recorded for this clone. V is TRBV6-2 or TRBV6-3 and J is TRBJ2-6, with D unclear. Trimming removed 6 bases at V and 0 bases at J, with 9 bases between. The CDR3 spans 15 residues. Germline values: CDR1 MNHEY, CDR2 SVGEGT. CDR3 protein: CASSLPISGANVLTF. In DNA form, the CDR3 reads TGTGCCAGCAGCTTACCTATCTCTGGGGCCAACGTCCTGACTTTC.

V and J are TRBV20-1 and TRBJ2-7; D possibly corresponds to TRBD2 (5 bases). Trimming stripped 3 bases from V and 2 bases from J, with 14 bases between. This CDR3 region has 14 residues. The germline V gene has CDR1 DFQATT and CDR2 SNEGSKA (reference sequence). CDR3 sequence (DNA): TGCAGTGCTAGTCCACGGGGATTTGCCTACGAGCAGTACTTC. Translated: CSASPRGFAYEQYF.

This clone has just a few counts. Other DNA sequences within the sample encode an identical CDR3. This chain connects TRBV7-9 to TRBJ1-6, with D possibly TRBD1 on 5 matching bases. This CDR3 has 16 residues. V was pared by 4 bases and J by 0 bases, with 10 bases between. The germline V gene encodes CDR1 SEHNR and CDR2 FQNEAQ (reference sequence). The CDR3 DNA is TGTGCCAGCAGCTCAGCAGGGAGCTCCTATAATTCACCCCTCCACTTT. It codes for CASSSAGSSYNSPLHF.

The chain combines TRBV28 with TRBJ2-5; 7 bases align to TRBD1. The CDR3 has 14 residues. Germline lookup yields CDR1 MDHEN and CDR2 SYDVKM. The ends lost 6 bases at V and 1 base at J; junction bases unmatched: 5. CDR3 DNA: TGTGCCAGCAGCCATGGGACAGTCCAAGAGACCCAGTACTTC. It translates to CASSHGTVQETQYF.

This chain joins TRBV15 and TRBJ1-2; D unresolved. CDR3 length: 13 amino acids. Trimming left V 1 base short and J 8 bases short, with 11 bases between. The germline V gene encodes CDR1 LNHNV and CDR2 YYDKDF (reference sequence). The CDR3 bases are TGTGCCACCAGCAGAGCGGGGATTTGGGGCTACACCTTC. This sequence encodes CATSRAGIWGYTF. The full variable domain, rest sourced from reference TRBV15 and TRBJ1-2, is DAMVIQNPRYQVTQFGKPVTLSCSQTLNHNVMYWYQQKSSQAPKLLFHYYDKDFNNEADTPDNFQSRRPNTSFCFLDIRSPGLGDTAMYLCATSRAGIWGYTFGSGTRLTVV.

The gene calls are TRBV3-1 (or the pseudogene TRBV3-2) and TRBJ1-5; the D is unclear. Germline lookup yields CDR1 LGHDT and CDR2 YNNKEL (reference sequence). The CDR3 contains 13 residues. The V and J ends lost 4 bases and 2 bases respectively, with 6 bases between them. CDR3 protein: CASSRLGNQPQHF. The CDR3, as DNA: TGTGCCAGCAGCCGACTGGGCAATCAGCCCCAGCATTTT.

The chain carries TRBV7-9 and TRBJ2-5, with a possible D match to TRBD1 (5 bases). Per the germline V gene, CDR1 is SEHNR and CDR2 is FQNEAQ (reference sequence). Between the trimmed V and J ends, which lost 2 bases and 5 bases, there was a span of 12 bases. CDR3 length: 14 amino acids. For the CDR3, the DNA is TGTGCCAGCAGCTTAAGGGGCGCCGTGGAGACCCAGTACTTC. This gives the protein CASSLRGAVETQYF.

The chain recombines TRBV7-6 with TRBJ2-3; 8 bases fit TRBD2. Germline V gene data show CDR1 as SGHVS and CDR2 as FNYEAQ. The CDR3 loop spans 16 amino acids. With 3 bases clipped from V and 1 base from J, the junction kept 6 bases outside the gene matches. The CDR3 DNA follows: TGTGCCAGCAGCTTGGGGACGGGAGGGGGCACAGATACGCAGTATTTT. Its translation is CASSLGTGGGTDTQYF. Combining the CDR3 with reference TRBV7-6 and TRBJ2-3 gives the whole variable domain GAGVSQSPRYKVTKRGQDVALRCDPISGHVSLYWYRQALGQGPEFLTYFNYEAQQDKSGLPNDRFSAERPEGSISTLTIQRTEQRDSAMYRCASSLGTGGGTDTQYFGPGTRLTVL.